This TCR beta chain was captured in a study of T cell responses to AZD1222 COVID-19 vaccine. Study-level results: No repertoire was sampled before or during the peak T cell response, only after it. A reported finding is that nearly half of spike-specific TCRs target unmutated variant regions. Clonal diversity was possibly underestimated; the donors were predominantly white British and more often female. Spike-specific TCR breadth and depth both grew after two AZD1222 doses.

V was pared by 0 bases and J by 9 bases, with 10 bases of the junction left unmatched. The CDR3 extends over 17 amino acids. Germline CDR1 is LGHNA and CDR2 is YSLEER. Repertoires were generated with immunoSEQ multiplex PCR, while TCRdb's copy carries only in-frame clones and drops some. The table lists more than 85,000 clones, about 86% of them singletons. Of note for this clone: No antigen is known for it.

The chain links TRBV4-3 to TRBJ1-6; 8 bases align to TRBD1. Here the sequenced sample was peripheral blood, taken on day 0 of AZD1222 vaccination. The sequence derives from an adult in good health. For the CDR3, the DNA is TGCGCCAGCAGCCAAGACCTACAGGGGGGGATAGGTTCACCCCTCCACTTT. Its protein is CASSQDLQGGIGSPLHF.